The 22 T cell receptor beta chains below come from one sample, sequenced in a study of T-cell memory formation after mild COVID-19. MiXCR, applied by TCRdb to the 5' RACE reads, yields one record per CDR3 protein. The sample holds about 350,000 distinct CDR3 sequences, roughly 13% seen once. Sequencing was done on a sample of PBMCs or a T cell subset sorted from them (not recorded which). The origin of the receptors is a man aged 18-30 years who had mild COVID-19 (a few samples of this study predate the infection). Cell type and time point are not known.

The chain has TRBV12-3 or TRBV12-4 and TRBJ2-5, with 15 positions matching TRBD2. V lost 5 bases, J lost 5 bases, and 9 bases stayed unmatched. The CDR3 runs 17 residues. In DNA form, the CDR3 reads TGTGCCAGCAGTCCGGGGACTAGCGGGGGGCGTTGGGAGACCCAGTACTTC. It translates to CASSPGTSGGRWETQYF.

This clonotype was observed a handful of times. J is TRBJ1-2 and V is TRBV14; no clear D. With 1 base removed from V and 5 bases from J, the gap between germline ends came to 8 bases. This CDR3 has 13 residues. Germline CDR1 SGHDN, CDR2 FVKESK. The CDR3 sequence: CASSQAASYGYTF. As DNA, the CDR3 is TGTGCCAGCAGCCAAGCGGCCTCATATGGCTACACCTTC.

This clonotype came up many times. The J gene is TRBJ2-3, the V gene TRBV5-1; 7 nucleotides agree with TRBD2. This CDR3 region has 15 residues. Germline V gives CDR1 SGHRS, CDR2 YFSETQ. J lost 2 bases, V lost 0 bases, and 3 bases had no gene match. Here the CDR3 reads CASSLGGGDTDTQYF. The CDR3, as DNA: TGCGCCAGCAGCTTGGGCGGGGGAGACACAGATACGCAGTATTTT. Using reference TRBV5-1 and TRBJ2-3 for the parts outside the CDR3, the full variable domain is KAGVTQTPRYLIKTRGQQVTLSCSPISGHRSVSWYQQTPGQGLQFLFEYFSETQRNKGNFPGRFSGRQFSNSRSEMNVSTLELGDSALYLCASSLGGGDTDTQYFGPGTRLTVL.

In this sample, this clonotype turned up many times. In nucleotides, the CDR3 is TGCGCCAGCAGCCAAGGTGGGGGCTTAGGAAAAGAGACCCAGTACTTC. This encodes CASSQGGGLGKETQYF. V usage is TRBV4-1 and J usage is TRBJ2-5; a weak D match, TRBD1 (6 bases). Trimming shortened V by 1 base and J by 3 bases, and 15 bases separated the two germline ends. This CDR3 has 16 amino acids. The germline V gene has CDR1 MGHRA and CDR2 YSYEKL.

This chain uses TRBV7-9 with TRBJ2-3, with D possibly matching TRBD2 (6 bases). Germline assignment: CDR1 SEHNR and CDR2 FQNEAQ (reference sequence). V lost 2 bases, J lost 1 base, and 13 bases lay in between. This CDR3 contains 16 residues. This chain's CDR3 is CASSLQGLIGTDTQYF. CDR3 coding DNA: TGTGCCAGCAGCTTACAGGGACTCATAGGCACAGATACGCAGTATTTT.

Many counts were recorded for this clonotype. The chain uses TRBV4-3 and TRBJ2-2, with D tentatively TRBD2 (5 bases). Looked up from germline, CDR1 is LGHNA and CDR2 is YSLEER. The CDR3 loop spans 12 amino acids. Deletions cut 6 bases from V and 3 bases from J, with 5 bases between. The CDR3 DNA reads TGCGCCAGCAGGGACTACACCGGGGAGCTGTTTTTT. Amino acids: CASRDYTGELFF.

The chain links TRBV7-3 to TRBJ1-6; TRBD1 aligns across 7 bases. The V and J ends lost 2 bases and 5 bases, in that order; junction bases with no gene match: 6. The CDR3 loop spans 16 amino acids. Germline V gene sequence: CDR1 SGHTA, CDR2 FQGTGA. The CDR3 sequence: CASSLLGRGNNSPLHF. The CDR3 nucleotides read TGTGCCAGCAGCTTACTGGGCAGGGGGAATAATTCACCCCTCCACTTT.

The gene calls are TRBV12-3 or TRBV12-4 and TRBJ2-5; 7 nucleotides align to TRBD2. With 6 bases clipped from V and 3 bases from J, the junction kept 7 bases outside the gene matches. This CDR3 has 14 residues. DNA of the CDR3: TGTGCCAGCAGCCGGGCTCGGGGGGAAGAGACCCAGTACTTC. Protein sequence: CASSRARGEETQYF.

This clonotype was recorded a few times. This chain's CDR3 is CASRIGLTSNQPQHF. CDR3 DNA sequence: TGTGCCAGCAGGATAGGACTGACTAGCAATCAGCCCCAGCATTTT. The chain carries TRBV27 and TRBJ1-5; the D is unclear. CDR1 and CDR2 from the germline V gene are MNHEY and SMNVEV (reference sequence). Trimming left V 6 bases short and J 0 bases short, with 12 bases between. The CDR3 is 15 amino acids.

V and J are TRBV9 and TRBJ2-5; TRBD2 agrees at 7 bases. The CDR3 sequence is 16 residues long. Germline-derived CDR1 and CDR2 are SGDLS and YYNGEE. V lost 0 bases and J lost 2; bases outside the gene matches: 7. The CDR3, as DNA: TGTGCCAGCAGCGTAGCGGTAGCGGGTTCACAAGAGACCCAGTACTTC. Amino acid sequence: CASSVAVAGSQETQYF. Together with reference TRBV9 and TRBJ2-5, the CDR3 gives the full variable domain: DSGVTQTPKHLITATGQRVTLRCSPRSGDLSVYWYQQSLDQGLQFLIQYYNGEERAKGNILERFSAQQFPDLHSELNLSSLELGDSALYFCASSVAVAGSQETQYFGPGTRLLVL.

This clonotype has just a few counts. The chain links TRBV6-2 or TRBV6-3 to TRBJ2-3, with D perhaps TRBD2 (6 bases). The CDR3 is 13 residues long. CDR1 is MNHEY and CDR2 is SVGEGT in the germline V gene. The V gene lost 8 bases and the J gene lost 4 bases, with 13 bases spanning the gap. The CDR3 sequence is CASAGGYADTQYF. The DNA of the CDR3 is TGTGCCAGCGCCGGGGGTTATGCAGATACGCAGTATTTT.

This clonotype was observed a single time. This chain joins TRBV29-1 and TRBJ2-3; D unresolved. This CDR3 contains 13 residues. From germline, CDR1 is SQVTM and CDR2 ANQGSEA. V was pared by 4 bases and J by 5 bases, with 13 bases between. Here the CDR3 reads CSVGFGFKDTQYF. CDR3 DNA: TGCAGCGTTGGGTTCGGTTTCAAAGATACGCAGTATTTT.

The chain combines TRBV6-6 with TRBJ2-7; 8 bases map to TRBD2. CDR1 is MNHNY, CDR2 SVGAGI, per germline (reference sequence). CDR3 length: 15 residues. The trim removed 6 bases at V and 0 bases at J, leaving 7 bases unmatched. The CDR3 bases are TGTGCCAGCAGGGCCGGGACTAGAAACTCCTACGAGCAGTACTTC. As protein: CASRAGTRNSYEQYF.

The chain has TRBV7-8 and TRBJ2-6; D remains unclear. CDR3 length: 16 residues. V lost 5 bases and J lost 4, with 15 bases in between. The germline V gene has CDR1 SGHVS and CDR2 FQNEAQ. The CDR3 coding sequence is TGTGCCAGCAGCCCTTTCGCGCAGTCCGGGGCCAACGTCCTGACTTTC. Translation: CASSPFAQSGANVLTF.

In DNA, the CDR3 is TGTGCCAGCAGCCGTAATCAGGGGAACTCCTACGAGCAGTACTTC. It yields the protein CASSRNQGNSYEQYF. The chain has TRBV16 and TRBJ2-7, with D maybe TRBD1 (6 bases). Germline V CDR1 and CDR2: KGHSY, FQNENV. V dropped 4 bases and J dropped 0 bases, with 13 bases sitting between them. This CDR3 contains 15 residues.

V is TRBV20-1 and J is TRBJ2-2, with D perhaps TRBD1 or TRBD2 (5 bases each). CDR3 length: 14 amino acids. The germline V and J ends were trimmed by 6 bases and 0 bases, with 11 bases remaining between them. Per germline, CDR1 DFQATT and CDR2 SNEGSKA (reference sequence). The CDR3 sequence is CSAKGPTNTGELFF. CDR3 bases: TGCAGTGCCAAGGGACCTACGAACACCGGGGAGCTGTTTTTT.

This clonotype was seen a handful of times. The rearrangement links TRBV6-2 or TRBV6-3 to TRBJ2-7, with 8 bases identical to TRBD2. J was trimmed by 4 bases and V by 0 bases; bases with no gene match: 5. Germline CDR1 is MNHEY and CDR2 is SVGEGT. The CDR3 runs 15 residues. The CDR3 DNA follows: TGTGCCAGCAGTTACTCGGCGGGAGGCGCTTACGAGCAGTACGTC. Translation gives CASSYSAGGAYEQYV.

This clonotype was observed many times. The chain joins TRBV7-6 to TRBJ2-1; 8 bases agree with TRBD2. Trimming at V came to 1 base and at J to 4 bases, leaving 3 bases not matched to a gene. The germline V gene has CDR1 SGHVS and CDR2 FNYEAQ. CDR3 length: 15 amino acids. For the CDR3, the DNA is TGTGCCAGCAGCTTAGTGGCTAGCGGGTACAATGAGCAGTTCTTC. Its translation: CASSLVASGYNEQFF.

In its sample, this clonotype was seen many times. The rearrangement uses TRBV20-1 and TRBJ2-1; D may be TRBD2 (7 bases). CDR1 is DFQATT and CDR2 is SNEGSKA in the germline V gene (reference sequence). V lost 0 bases and J lost 3, with 18 bases in between. The CDR3 spans 17 residues. CDR3 DNA: TGCAGTGCTAGAGATCTCTGGTCGGGGGGCGTCTACAATGAGCAGTTCTTC. The encoded protein is CSARDLWSGGVYNEQFF.

J is TRBJ1-1 and V is TRBV20-1, with TRBD1 matching over 8 bases. The germline V gene has CDR1 DFQATT and CDR2 SNEGSKA (reference sequence). Losses at the gene ends were 1 base for V and 4 bases for J; bases not matched to a gene: 8. This CDR3 comprises 15 residues. The CDR3 DNA sequence: TGCAGTGCTAGAGCGGACAGGGTCCCATTCACTGAAGCTTTCTTT. Translated: CSARADRVPFTEAFF.

This clonotype appeared many times. V gene TRBV20-1 combines with J gene TRBJ2-3; D perhaps matches TRBD2 (6 bases). Trimming removed 5 bases at V and 6 bases at J, with 12 bases between. The CDR3 spans 12 residues. In germline, CDR1 is DFQATT, CDR2 SNEGSKA (reference sequence). The CDR3 sequence is CSADAGSDTQYF. The CDR3 nucleotides read TGCAGTGCTGACGCGGGGTCGGATACGCAGTATTTT.

This clonotype occurred a few times. V usage is TRBV5-1 and J usage is TRBJ2-2; 9 positions match TRBD1. The V gene end was trimmed by 4 bases and the J gene end by 0 bases; junction bases not matched to a gene: 10. CDR3 length: 18 residues. CDR1 and CDR2 (germline): SGHRS, YFSETQ. CDR3 residues: CASSKGQGEGSNTGELFF. CDR3 nucleotides: TGCGCCAGCAGCAAGGGACAGGGTGAGGGTTCGAACACCGGGGAGCTGTTTTTT.